This TCR beta chain stems from a study of cytomegalovirus exposure and HLA in healthy donors. The ends were cut back, 0 bases at V and 9 bases at J, with 12 bases in the middle. The CDR3 totals 13 residues. Germline V lookup: CDR1 GTSNPN, CDR2 SVGIG (reference sequence). The PCR was carried out with 60 Vbeta primers and 13 Jbeta primers. The table came from immunoSEQ multiplex PCR; TCRdb's copy has only in-frame clones and leaves some out. The table lists tens of thousands of clones, roughly 74% of them singletons, with approximately 6% in the top ten. Material: PBMCs. The V call is TRBV30, the J call TRBJ1-5, with a possible D match to TRBD1 (5 bases). The receptor was isolated from a woman aged 45-65 years in good health and CMV-seropositive. The CDR3, as DNA: TGTGCCTGGAGTGTCCAGGACAAGGGGCCCCAGCATTTT. Its translation: CAWSVQDKGPQHF.